This TCR beta chain was identified during a study of shared clonotypes between healthy human individuals. Study outcomes and limitations: In general, naive subsets displayed greater estimated richness than memory subsets did. The researchers took only blood, and tissue repertoires probably look different.

The repertoire was sequenced with immunoSEQ multiplex PCR; TCRdb's copy has only in-frame clones and lacks some. The sample contains 2 million to 3 million clones, 80% to 95% of which appear only once. The CDR3 has 14 amino acids. V was pared by 0 bases and J by 0 bases, with 6 bases between. CDR1 SGDLS and CDR2 YYNGEE come from the germline V gene. In regard to this clone: What it binds is not known. Other DNA sequences in this sample translate to the same CDR3.

The sequenced sample was naive CD4+ T cells from PBMCs. Subset denoted: CD45RA+ positively selected. The sequence was obtained from a man aged 18 to 30 in good health. Some clones in this sample may be carry-over from other donors' samples. The rearrangement joins TRBV9 to TRBJ1-2; no definite D call. CDR3 loop: CASSVATANYGYTF. In DNA form, the CDR3 reads TGTGCCAGCAGCGTAGCAACAGCTAACTATGGCTACACCTTC. Full variable domain (missing parts from reference TRBV9 and TRBJ1-2): DSGVTQTPKHLITATGQRVTLRCSPRSGDLSVYWYQQSLDQGLQFLIQYYNGEERAKGNILERFSAQQFPDLHSELNLSSLELGDSALYFCASSVATANYGYTFGSGTRLTVV.